This T cell receptor beta chain was identified during a study of T cell responses to AZD1222 COVID-19 vaccine. Germline loops: CDR1 WNHNN, CDR2 SYGVQD (reference sequence). The V end lost 5 bases, the J end lost 4 bases, and 17 bases lay between the germline ends. The CDR3 runs to 15 residues. The assay was immunoSEQ multiplex PCR, and TCRdb's table has in-frame clones only and misses some. The profile shows about 140,000 clones, 92% of them singletons. The TCR originated in an adult who received the AZD1222 COVID-19 vaccine. Sequenced here: peripheral blood, sampled 28 days after the second AZD1222 dose. The J gene is TRBJ1-1, the V gene TRBV10-1, with TRBD1 as a possible D gene (5 bases). The CDR3 region has the DNA TGCGCCAGCAGTCAGAATAGGGGTTCTGGCACTGAAGCTTTCTTT. Translation gives CASSQNRGSGTEAFF.